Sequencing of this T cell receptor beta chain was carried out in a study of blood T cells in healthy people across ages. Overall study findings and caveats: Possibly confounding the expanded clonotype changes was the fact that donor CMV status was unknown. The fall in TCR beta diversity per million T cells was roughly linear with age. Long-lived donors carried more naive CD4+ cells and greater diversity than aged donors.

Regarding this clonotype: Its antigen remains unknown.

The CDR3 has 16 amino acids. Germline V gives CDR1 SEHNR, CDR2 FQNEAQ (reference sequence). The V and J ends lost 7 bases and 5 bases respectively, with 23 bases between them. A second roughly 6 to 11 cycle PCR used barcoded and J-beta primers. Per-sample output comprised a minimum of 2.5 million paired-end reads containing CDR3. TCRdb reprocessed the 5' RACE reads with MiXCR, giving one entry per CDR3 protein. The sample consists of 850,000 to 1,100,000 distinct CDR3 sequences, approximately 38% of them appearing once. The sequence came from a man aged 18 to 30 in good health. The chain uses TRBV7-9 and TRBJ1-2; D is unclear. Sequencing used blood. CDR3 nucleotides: TGTGCCAGCACCGCCATTCGGAGCTTGCCCTCTTATGGCTACACCTTC. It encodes CASTAIRSLPSYGYTF.